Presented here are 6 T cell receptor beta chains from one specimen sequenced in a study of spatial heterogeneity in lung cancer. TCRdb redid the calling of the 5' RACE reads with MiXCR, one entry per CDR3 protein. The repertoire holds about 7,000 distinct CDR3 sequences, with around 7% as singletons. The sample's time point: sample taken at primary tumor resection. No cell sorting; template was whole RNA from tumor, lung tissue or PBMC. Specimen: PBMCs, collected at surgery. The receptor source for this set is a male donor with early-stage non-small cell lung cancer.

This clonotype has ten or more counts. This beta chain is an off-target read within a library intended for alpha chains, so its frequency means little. The chain's CDR3 is CASSYDWTLETQYF. In DNA form, the CDR3 reads TGTGCCAGCAGTTACGACTGGACCCTAGAGACCCAGTACTTC. The genes are TRBV27 and TRBJ2-5; no reliable D call. The V gene lost 4 bases and the J gene lost 4 bases, with 13 bases spanning the gap. The CDR3 is 14 amino acids. Germline V lookup: CDR1 MNHEY, CDR2 SMNVEV (reference sequence).

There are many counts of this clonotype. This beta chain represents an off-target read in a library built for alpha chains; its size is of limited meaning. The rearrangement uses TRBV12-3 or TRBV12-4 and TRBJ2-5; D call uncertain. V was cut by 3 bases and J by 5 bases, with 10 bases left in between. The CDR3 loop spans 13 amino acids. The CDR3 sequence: CASSFYLSETQYF. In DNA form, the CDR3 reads TGTGCCAGCAGTTTCTACCTCTCGGAGACCCAGTACTTC.

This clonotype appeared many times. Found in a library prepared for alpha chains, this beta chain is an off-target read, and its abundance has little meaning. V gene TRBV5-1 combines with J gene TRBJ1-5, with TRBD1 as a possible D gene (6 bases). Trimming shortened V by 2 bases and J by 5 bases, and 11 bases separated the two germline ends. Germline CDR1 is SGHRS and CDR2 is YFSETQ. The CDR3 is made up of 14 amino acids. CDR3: CASSLQGEDQPQHF. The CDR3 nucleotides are TGCGCCAGCAGCTTACAGGGTGAGGATCAGCCCCAGCATTTT. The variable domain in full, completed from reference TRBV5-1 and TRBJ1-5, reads KAGVTQTPRYLIKTRGQQVTLSCSPISGHRSVSWYQQTPGQGLQFLFEYFSETQRNKGNFPGRFSGRQFSNSRSEMNVSTLELGDSALYLCASSLQGEDQPQHFGDGTRLSIL.

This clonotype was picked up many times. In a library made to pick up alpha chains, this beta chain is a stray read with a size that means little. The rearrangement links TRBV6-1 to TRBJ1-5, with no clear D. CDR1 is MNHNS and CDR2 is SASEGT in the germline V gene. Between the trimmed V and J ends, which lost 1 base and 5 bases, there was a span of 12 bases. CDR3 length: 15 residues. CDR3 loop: CASSEVRGNYQPQHF. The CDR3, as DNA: TGTGCCAGCAGTGAAGTCCGCGGGAACTATCAGCCCCAGCATTTT.

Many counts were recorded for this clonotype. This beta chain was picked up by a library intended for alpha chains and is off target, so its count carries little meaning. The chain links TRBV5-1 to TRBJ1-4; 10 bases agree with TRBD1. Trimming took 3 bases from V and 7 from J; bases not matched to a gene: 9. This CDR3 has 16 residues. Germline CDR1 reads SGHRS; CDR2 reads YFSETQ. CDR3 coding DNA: TGCGCCAGCAGCTCGACAGGGACAGGGGTTCGTGAAAAACTGTTTTTT. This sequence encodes CASSSTGTGVREKLFF. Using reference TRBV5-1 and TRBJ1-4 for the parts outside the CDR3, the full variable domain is KAGVTQTPRYLIKTRGQQVTLSCSPISGHRSVSWYQQTPGQGLQFLFEYFSETQRNKGNFPGRFSGRQFSNSRSEMNVSTLELGDSALYLCASSSTGTGVREKLFFGSGTQLSVL.

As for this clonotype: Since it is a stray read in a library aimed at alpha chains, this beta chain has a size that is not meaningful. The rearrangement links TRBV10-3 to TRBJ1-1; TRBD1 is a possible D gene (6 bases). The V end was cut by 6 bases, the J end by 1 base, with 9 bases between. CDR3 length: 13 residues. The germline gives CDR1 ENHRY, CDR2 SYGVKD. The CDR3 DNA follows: TGTGCCATCAGCTTACAGGGGAACACTGAAGCTTTCTTT. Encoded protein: CAISLQGNTEAFF.